This T cell receptor beta chain is drawn from a study of PD-1 blockade in classical Hodgkin lymphoma. Study findings and constraints: Partial responders and progressors had significantly lower baseline TCR diversity. Patients starting nivolumab under 1 year after ASCT were excluded. The study found that TCR diversity rose significantly by C4D1 in CD4+ but not CD8+ cells.

Autologous stem cell transplantation was followed by relapse in every patient, and brentuximab vedotin exposure varied. The table came from immunoSEQ multiplex PCR; TCRdb's copy has only in-frame clones and leaves some out. Altogether 25,000 to 30,000 clones are present, less than 75% being singletons, with the ten largest covering about a quarter. As to this clone: Its cognate antigen is unknown.

V lost 6 bases and J lost 2, with 10 bases in between. Germline V gene lookup returns CDR1 LGHNA and CDR2 YNFKEQ. The CDR3 spans 13 residues. This receptor was identified in a human donor with classical Hodgkin lymphoma. The V gene is TRBV4-2, the J gene TRBJ1-1; D uncertain. The sequenced sample was peripheral blood mononuclear cells (PBMCs), obtained before the second cycle of nivolumab. The CDR3 nucleotides are TGTGCCAGCAGTTTAGTCGTTAACACTGAAGCTTTCTTT. Protein product: CASSLVVNTEAFF.